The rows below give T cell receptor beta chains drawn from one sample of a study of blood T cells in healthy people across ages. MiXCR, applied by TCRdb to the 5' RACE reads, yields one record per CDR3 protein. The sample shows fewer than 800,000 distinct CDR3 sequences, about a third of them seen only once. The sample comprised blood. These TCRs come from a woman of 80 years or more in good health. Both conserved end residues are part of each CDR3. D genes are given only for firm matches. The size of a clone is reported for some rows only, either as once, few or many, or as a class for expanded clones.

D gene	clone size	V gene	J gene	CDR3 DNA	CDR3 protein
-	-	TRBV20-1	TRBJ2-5	TGCAGTGCTAGGTGGGAGACCCGGGAGCAGTACTTC	CSARWETREQYF
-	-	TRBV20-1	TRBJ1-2	TGCAGTGGGGCCGTGGAGAATAACTATGGCTACACCTTC	CSGAVENNYGYTF
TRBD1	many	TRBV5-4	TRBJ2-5	TGTGCCAGCAGCTTGAGGACAGGATATCAAGAGACCCAGTACTTC	CASSLRTGYQETQYF
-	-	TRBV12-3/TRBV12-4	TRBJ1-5	TGTGCCAGCAGTTTAGGAGAATCGGCGCTAAATCAGCCCCAGCATTTT	CASSLGESALNQPQHF
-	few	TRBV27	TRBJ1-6	TGTACCAGCAGTTTATTGGTGTCAGGAGATTCACCCCTCCACTTT	CTSSLLVSGDSPLHF
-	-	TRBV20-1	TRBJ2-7	TGCAGTGCTAGTCTCAGCTATATGGCCCTCTACGAGCAGTACTTC	CSASLSYMALYEQYF
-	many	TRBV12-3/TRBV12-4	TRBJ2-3	TGTGCCAGCAGTCGACTTGTCCCGGGACTCCTGGTTGGGATAGATACGCAGTATTTT	CASSRLVPGLLVGIDTQYF
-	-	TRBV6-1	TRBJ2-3	TGTGCCAGCAGTGAAGCGGCAGATACGCAGTATTTT	CASSEAADTQYF
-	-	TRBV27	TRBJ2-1	TGTGCCAGCAGTACTTCCTACGCCCGACAGGAGTCCTACAATGAGCAGTTCTTC	CASSTSYARQESYNEQFF
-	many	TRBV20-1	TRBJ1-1	TGCAGTGCTAGAGAGGGTGGCGTGAACACTGAAGCTTTCTTT	CSAREGGVNTEAFF
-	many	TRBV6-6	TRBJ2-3	TGTGCCAGCAGTTGGGGAAGACCAGATACGCAGTATTTT	CASSWGRPDTQYF
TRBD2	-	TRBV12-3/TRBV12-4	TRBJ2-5	TGTGCCAGCAGTTTAGCGCGGGGGAGAATCTACGAGCGGTACTTC	CASSLARGRIYERYF
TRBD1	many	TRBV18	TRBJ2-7	TGTGCCAGCTCACTCCGAGACAGGGCCGAGCAGTACTTC	CASSLRDRAEQYF
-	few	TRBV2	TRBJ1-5	TGTGCCAGCAGTAAGGGGGAGGGGAGCAATCAGCCCCAGCATTTT	CASSKGEGSNQPQHF
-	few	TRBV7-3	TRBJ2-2	TGTGCCAGCAGCCCCCTTGGCGCGAACACCGGGGAGCTGTTTTTT	CASSPLGANTGELFF
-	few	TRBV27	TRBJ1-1	TGTGCCAGCAGTTTTGCGGCGTCGGGGAACACTGAAGCTTTCTTT	CASSFAASGNTEAFF
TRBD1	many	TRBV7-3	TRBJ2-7	TGTGCCAGCAGCCCCCAAGGGCAGGGGGAGCAGCAGTACTTC	CASSPQGQGEQQYF
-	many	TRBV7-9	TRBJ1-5	TGTGCCAGCATGAGGGCAGGGGAAAATCAGCCCCAGCATTTT	CASMRAGENQPQHF
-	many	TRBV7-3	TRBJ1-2	TGTGCCAGCAGCCCCCTCAGAGCGAACTATGGCTACACCTTC	CASSPLRANYGYTF
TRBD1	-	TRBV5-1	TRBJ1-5	TGCGCCAGCAGCCCCTGGGGAGTGGGACAGGGGACTTCCCATAGCAATCAGCCCCAGCATTTT	CASSPWGVGQGTSHSNQPQHF
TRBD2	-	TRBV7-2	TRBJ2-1	TGTGCCAGCAGCTTGGGACTAGCCCTGAGGGAGCAGTTCTTC	CASSLGLALREQFF
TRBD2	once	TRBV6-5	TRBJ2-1	TGTGCCACCGAGACTAGCGGGGACAGCGGTAGTGAGCAGTTCTTC	CATETSGDSGSEQFF
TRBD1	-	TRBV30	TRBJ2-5	TGTGCCTGGAACCCCGGGACAGGGAACTACGGGCAGTACTTC	CAWNPGTGNYGQYF
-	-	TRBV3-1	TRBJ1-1	TGTGCCAGCAGCCAAGGAGGGGCTACAGCTGAAGCTTTCTTT	CASSQGGATAEAFF
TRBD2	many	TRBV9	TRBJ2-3	TGTGCCAGCAGCCCCCGGACTAGCGCTACAGATACGCAGTATTTT	CASSPRTSATDTQYF
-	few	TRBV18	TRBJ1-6	TGTGCCAGCTCACCAAAAAAGGAGGCATCACCCCTCCACTTT	CASSPKKEASPLHF
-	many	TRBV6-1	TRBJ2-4	TGTGCCAGCAGTGGAGTAGTCGCCAAAAACATTCAGTACTTC	CASSGVVAKNIQYF
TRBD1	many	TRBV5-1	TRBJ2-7	TGCGCCAGCAGCCCACAAGGGACAGGGACCGAGCAGTACTTC	CASSPQGTGTEQYF
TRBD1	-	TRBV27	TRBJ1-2	TGTGCCAGCAGTACGGCTGGACAGGGGGCCCTTAACTATGGCTACACCTTC	CASSTAGQGALNYGYTF
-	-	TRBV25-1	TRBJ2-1	TGTGCCAGCAGTGGCCCGGGACTGAACAATGAGCAGTTCTTC	CASSGPGLNNEQFF
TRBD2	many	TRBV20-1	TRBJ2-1	TGCAGTGCTAGAGATCTGGGGCGGGGGAGCAATGAGCAGTTCTTC	CSARDLGRGSNEQFF
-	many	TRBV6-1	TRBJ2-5	TGTGCCAGCAGTGGGGGAAGTAGGGAGACCCAGTACTTC	CASSGGSRETQYF
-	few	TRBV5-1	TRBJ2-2	TGCGCCAGCAGTGGTGGGACCGGGGAGCTGTTTTTT	CASSGGTGELFF
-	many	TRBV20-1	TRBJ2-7	TGCAGTGCTCCGGGGGGCCGCCACGAGCAGTACTTC	CSAPGGRHEQYF
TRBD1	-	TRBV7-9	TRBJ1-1	TGTGCCAGCAGCCTTCCGACAGGGGCCCCGAACACGAACACCGAAGCTTTCTTT	CASSLPTGAPNTNTEAFF
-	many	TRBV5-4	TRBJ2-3	TGTGCCAGCAGCGCAGAGATTGCAGATACGCAGTATTTT	CASSAEIADTQYF
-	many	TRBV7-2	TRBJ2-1	TGTGCCAGCAGCCCCCGTCCAGGGGAAGGTGAGCAGTTCTTC	CASSPRPGEGEQFF
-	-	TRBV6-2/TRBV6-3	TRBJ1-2	TGTGCCGGCAGTTACGACAGTTTCTATGGCTACACCTTC	CAGSYDSFYGYTF